This record covers a single T cell receptor beta chain. This record comes from a study of blood T cell repertoires in COVID-19. Study in general: Samples taken during acute and convalescent COVID-19 were collected in the United States, Italy and Spain. T cells, B-cell-depleted T cells, or PBMCs supplied cDNA or gDNA.

The V gene's germline CDR1 is SGDLS and CDR2 YYNGEE. This CDR3 contains 13 residues. Between the trimmed V and J ends, which lost 1 base and 8 bases, there was a span of 10 bases. In the authors' methods: Nucleated cell counts were estimated from reference gene primer amplification. Clones were sequenced by immunoSEQ multiplex PCR, and TCRdb holds only the in-frame ones, with some missing. Clone size and V and J calls were adopted from that table, with D and trimming inferred from the DNA. Of 72,000 or so clones listed, approximately 89% are singletons. This receptor was identified in a woman aged 60-75 years with acute or convalescent COVID-19. This chain connects TRBV9 to TRBJ2-4; D is uncertain. Sequencing input: peripheral blood. The CDR3 nucleotides read TGTGCCAGCAGCGTAATCCCCGAGGACATTCAGTACTTC. Protein product: CASSVIPEDIQYF.